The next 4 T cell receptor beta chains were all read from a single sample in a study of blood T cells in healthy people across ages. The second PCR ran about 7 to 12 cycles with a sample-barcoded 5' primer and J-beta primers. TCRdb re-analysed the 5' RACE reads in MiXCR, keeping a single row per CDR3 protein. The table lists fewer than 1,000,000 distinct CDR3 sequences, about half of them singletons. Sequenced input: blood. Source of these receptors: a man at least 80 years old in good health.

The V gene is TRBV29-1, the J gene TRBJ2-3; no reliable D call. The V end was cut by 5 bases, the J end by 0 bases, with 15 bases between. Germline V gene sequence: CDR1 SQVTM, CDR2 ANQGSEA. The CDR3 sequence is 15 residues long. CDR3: CSVPPRTPSTDTQYF. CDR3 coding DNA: TGCAGCGTTCCCCCCCGGACCCCTAGCACAGATACGCAGTATTTT.

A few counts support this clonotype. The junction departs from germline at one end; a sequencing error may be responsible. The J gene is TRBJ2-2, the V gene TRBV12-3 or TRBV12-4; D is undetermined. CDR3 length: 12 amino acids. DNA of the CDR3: TGCGCCAGCAGCTTACGGGCCGGGGAGCTGTTTTTT. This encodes CASSLRAGELFF.

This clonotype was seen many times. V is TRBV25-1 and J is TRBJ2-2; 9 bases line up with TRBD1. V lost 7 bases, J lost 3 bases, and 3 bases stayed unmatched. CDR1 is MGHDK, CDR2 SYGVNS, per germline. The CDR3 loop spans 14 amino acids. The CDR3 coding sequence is TGTGCCAGCACGGGACAGGGATACACCGGGGAGCTGTTTTTT. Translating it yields CASTGQGYTGELFF. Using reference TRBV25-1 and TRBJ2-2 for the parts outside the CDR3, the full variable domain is EADIYQTPRYLVIGTGKKITLECSQTMGHDKMYWYQQDPGMELHLIHYSYGVNSTEKGDLSSESTVSRIRTEHFPLTLESARPSHTSQYLCASTGQGYTGELFFGEGSRLTVL.

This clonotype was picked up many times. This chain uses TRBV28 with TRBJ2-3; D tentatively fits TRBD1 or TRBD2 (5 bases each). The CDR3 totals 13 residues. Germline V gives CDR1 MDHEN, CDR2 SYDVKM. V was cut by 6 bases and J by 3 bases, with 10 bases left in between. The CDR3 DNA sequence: TGTGCCAGCAGGGGACGGAGGACAGATACGCAGTATTTT. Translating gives CASRGRRTDTQYF.